The 16 T cell receptor beta chains listed next were all sequenced from one sample in a study of blood T cell repertoires in COVID-19. Some clones are missing from TCRdb's copy, which holds only in-frame ones; the method was immunoSEQ multiplex PCR. This sample has fewer than 250,000 clones, with roughly 91% found just once. Sequencing used peripheral blood. The receptors come from a human donor in a cohort sampled during active COVID-19.

This rearrangement joins TRBV5-5 to TRBJ2-1; the match to TRBD2 covers 9 bases. In germline, CDR1 is SGHKS, CDR2 YYEKEE (reference sequence). V gave up 3 bases and J gave up 7 bases; unmatched junction bases: 11. The CDR3 is 16 residues long. The DNA for the CDR3 is TGTGCCAGCAGCTCTTGGGCGGGAGGGCCGGGTAATGAGCAGTTCTTC. Encoded protein: CASSSWAGGPGNEQFF.

The chain employs TRBV27 and TRBJ2-7; 10 positions match TRBD1. The V gene end was trimmed by 4 bases and the J gene end by 5 bases; junction bases not matched to a gene: 8. Germline-derived CDR1 and CDR2 are MNHEY and SMNVEV (reference sequence). CDR3 length: 15 residues. The CDR3: CASSSAGTGENEQYF. CDR3 bases: TGTGCCAGCAGTTCCGCCGGGACAGGGGAAAACGAGCAGTACTTC.

J is TRBJ2-3 and V is TRBV2, with D possibly being TRBD2 (6 bases). The CDR3 is 15 residues long. Germline values: CDR1 SNHLY, CDR2 FYNNEI. V lost 2 bases and J lost 2, with 11 bases in between. The CDR3 coding sequence is TGTGCCAGCAGTGAACAGGGACTTTACACAGATACGCAGTATTTT. Its protein is CASSEQGLYTDTQYF.

The rearrangement joins TRBV14 to TRBJ1-3; a weak D match, TRBD1 (5 bases). CDR3 length equals 15 residues. CDR1 is SGHDN and CDR2 is FVKESK in the germline V gene. Trimming removed 3 bases at V and 4 bases at J, with 13 bases between. The CDR3 here is CASSHLGAQGNTIYF. The DNA for the CDR3 is TGTGCCAGCAGCCATCTAGGGGCGCAAGGAAACACCATATATTTT.

This chain connects TRBV5-6 to TRBJ2-7; 9 nucleotides align to TRBD1. Germline CDR1 reads SGHDT; CDR2 reads YYEEEE. The V and J ends lost 1 base and 1 base, in that order; junction bases with no gene match: 12. The CDR3 spans 18 residues. The chain's CDR3 is CASSLLSAGQGRSYEQYF. DNA for the CDR3: TGTGCCAGCAGCTTGTTGTCGGCGGGACAGGGAAGATCCTACGAGCAGTACTTC. The full variable domain, completed using reference TRBV5-6 and TRBJ2-7, is DAGVTQSPTHLIKTRGQQVTLRCSPKSGHDTVSWYQQALGQGPQFIFQYYEEEERQRGNFPDRFSGHQFPNYSSELNVNALLLGDSALYLCASSLLSAGQGRSYEQYFGPGTRLTVT.

The rearrangement uses TRBV25-1 and TRBJ2-5; D gene uncertain. In germline, CDR1 is MGHDK, CDR2 SYGVNS. Trimming left V 3 bases short and J 0 bases short, with 5 bases between. The CDR3 loop spans 13 amino acids. The CDR3: CASSDPYQETQYF. For the CDR3, the DNA is TGTGCCAGCAGTGACCCGTACCAAGAGACCCAGTACTTC.

This chain connects TRBV30 to TRBJ1-2, with a possible D match to TRBD1 (6 bases). Trimming stripped 1 base from V and 1 base from J, with 13 bases between. The CDR3 is 15 residues long. Germline V gene lookup returns CDR1 GTSNPN and CDR2 SVGIG (reference sequence). The CDR3 loop is CAWSGDIRSNYGYTF. The CDR3 DNA follows: TGTGCCTGGAGTGGGGACATTCGTAGTAACTATGGCTACACCTTC. Using reference TRBV30 and TRBJ1-2 for the parts outside the CDR3, the full variable domain is SQTIHQWPATLVQPVGSPLSLECTVEGTSNPNLYWYRQAAGRGLQLLFYSVGIGQISSEVPQNLSASRPQDRQFILSSKKLLLSDSGFYLCAWSGDIRSNYGYTFGSGTRLTVV.

This chain links TRBV9 with TRBJ1-2, with TRBD1 matching over 11 bases. Germline V CDR1 and CDR2: SGDLS, YYNGEE. V shed 10 bases and J 0 bases; nucleotides not matched to a gene: 2. This CDR3 region has 13 residues. The CDR3 nucleotides read TGTGCCCGGGACAGGGGGACTAACTATGGCTACACCTTC. Translating gives CARDRGTNYGYTF.

This clone was seen a few times. This chain joins TRBV7-6 and TRBJ2-1; 9 bases fit TRBD2. The germline gives CDR1 SGHVS, CDR2 FNYEAQ. The CDR3 length is 15 residues. V dropped 5 bases and J dropped 0; count of bases not matched to a gene: 2. This CDR3 reads CASSRSGSSYNEQFF. Here the CDR3 DNA reads TGTGCCAGCAGCCGTAGCGGGAGCTCCTACAATGAGCAGTTCTTC. Combining the CDR3 with reference TRBV7-6 and TRBJ2-1 gives the whole variable domain GAGVSQSPRYKVTKRGQDVALRCDPISGHVSLYWYRQALGQGPEFLTYFNYEAQQDKSGLPNDRFSAERPEGSISTLTIQRTEQRDSAMYRCASSRSGSSYNEQFFGPGTRLTVL.

This chain connects TRBV29-1 to TRBJ2-2, with D perhaps TRBD2 (5 bases). Germline-derived CDR1 and CDR2 are SQVTM and ANQGSEA. The CDR3 totals 12 residues. Between the trimmed V and J ends, which lost 5 bases and 4 bases, there was a span of 8 bases. The CDR3 region is CSVYRGTGELFF. CDR3 DNA: TGCAGCGTTTATCGGGGCACCGGGGAGCTGTTTTTT.

The chain links TRBV10-3 to TRBJ2-1; perhaps TRBD1 as D (6 bases). This CDR3 contains 15 residues. Germline V gene lookup returns CDR1 ENHRY and CDR2 SYGVKD. V was trimmed by 6 bases and J by 7 bases, leaving 19 bases between them. The CDR3 spells CAISTRRQEGNEQFF. CDR3 nucleotide sequence: TGTGCCATCAGCACTAGACGACAGGAAGGGAATGAGCAGTTCTTC.

V gene TRBV6-2 or TRBV6-3 combines with J gene TRBJ2-1, with 9 bases aligning to TRBD1. The V segment lost 4 bases and the J segment 8 bases; nucleotides outside the gene matches: 9. The CDR3 totals 15 residues. Looked up from germline, CDR1 is MNHEY and CDR2 is SVGEGT. The CDR3 DNA reads TGTGCCAGCAGTTTACTTGGACAGGGGATTGATGAGCAGTTCTTC. Residues: CASSLLGQGIDEQFF.

J is TRBJ1-2 and V is TRBV12-3 or TRBV12-4; D ambiguous. CDR3 size: 12 residues. The V end was cut by 5 bases, the J end by 4 bases, with 8 bases between. Here the CDR3 reads CASSAPGYGYTF. In DNA, the CDR3 is TGTGCCAGCAGTGCGCCCGGCTATGGCTACACCTTC.

The chain uses TRBV19 and TRBJ2-2; D is uncertain. V lost 0 bases, J lost 2 bases, and 16 bases lay in between. The CDR3 consists of 18 residues. The germline gives CDR1 LNHDA, CDR2 SQIVND (reference sequence). CDR3 in amino acids: CASSIDLGVPANTGELFF. DNA of the CDR3: TGTGCCAGTAGTATAGATCTTGGAGTGCCGGCAAACACCGGGGAGCTGTTTTTT.

The chain has TRBV4-3 and TRBJ2-7; D perhaps matches TRBD1 (5 bases). The germline gives CDR1 LGHNA, CDR2 YSLEER. V was shortened by 5 bases and J by 0 bases, with 26 bases between the two germline ends. The CDR3 is 19 residues long. The CDR3 DNA reads TGCGCCAGCAGCTATAAGGCCGAGGCCGACAGCGCTTACTCCTACGAGCAGTACTTC. Its protein is CASSYKAEADSAYSYEQYF.

This clone was recorded only once. V and J are TRBV5-1 and TRBJ2-3; D possibly corresponds to TRBD1 (5 bases). The V end lost 1 base, the J end lost 6 bases, and 12 bases lay between the germline ends. Per germline, CDR1 SGHRS and CDR2 YFSETQ. The CDR3 extends over 14 amino acids. The CDR3 loop reads CASSLSQGRDTQYF. As DNA, the CDR3 is TGCGCCAGCAGCTTGTCCCAGGGAAGGGATACGCAGTATTTT.